These T cell receptor beta chains were read from a single sample in a study of blood T cell repertoires in COVID-19. The table came from immunoSEQ multiplex PCR; TCRdb's copy has only in-frame clones and leaves some out. Of under 200,000 clones in the sample, roughly four fifths were seen once. The sample was peripheral blood. The receptors here all came from an elderly woman with COVID-19, enrolled during active disease. Each CDR3 is given with its conserved first and last residue. Fields, in order: J gene, clone size, D gene, V gene, CDR3 protein, CDR3 DNA. The D gene is left open where the match is weak. Clone size is stated in some rows and not others, as once, few, many or a class when expanded.

TRBJ2-1 | NA | NA | TRBV11-2 | CASSLDYSTAIYNEQFF | TGTGCCAGCAGCTTAGATTATAGTACTGCCATTTACAATGAGCAGTTCTTC
TRBJ2-3 | NA | TRBD2 | TRBV2 | CASSEQAGSDVTQYF | TGTGCCAGCAGTGAACAAGCGGGATCTGACGTTACGCAGTATTTT
TRBJ2-7 | NA | TRBD1 | TRBV18 | CASSPSRGTGKYEQYF | TGTGCCAGCTCACCATCCAGGGGGACAGGGAAATACGAGCAGTACTTC
TRBJ2-7 | NA | TRBD1 | TRBV5-1 | CASSRAGTGNSYEQYF | TGCGCCAGCAGCAGAGCCGGGACAGGGAACTCCTACGAGCAGTACTTC
TRBJ1-1 | NA | TRBD1 | TRBV28 | CASRGQGWTEAFF | TGTGCCAGCAGAGGACAGGGATGGACTGAAGCTTTCTTT
TRBJ1-1 | NA | TRBD1 | TRBV27 | CASSLYTGTGNTEAFF | TGTGCCAGCAGTTTATACACCGGGACAGGGAACACTGAAGCTTTCTTT
TRBJ2-1 | NA | TRBD1 | TRBV29-1 | CSGTGEKAFYNEQFF | TGCAGCGGAACAGGGGAAAAGGCCTTCTACAATGAGCAGTTCTTC
TRBJ1-1 | NA | TRBD1 | TRBV24-1 | CATSEPRDRGLLNTEAFF | TGTGCCACCAGTGAACCGAGGGACAGGGGGCTTCTGAACACTGAAGCTTTCTTT
TRBJ2-2 | NA | NA | TRBV28 | CASIPRGRGTGELFF | TGTGCCAGCATCCCTAGGGGTCGCGGCACCGGGGAGCTGTTTTTT
TRBJ2-5 | NA | NA | TRBV7-8 | CASATGVQETQYF | TGTGCCAGCGCTACGGGGGTCCAAGAGACCCAGTACTTC
TRBJ1-1 | NA | TRBD1 | TRBV30 | CAWSATGVTEAFF | TGTGCCTGGAGTGCGACAGGGGTAACTGAAGCTTTCTTT
TRBJ2-1 | NA | NA | TRBV10-2 | CASQGGSYNEQFF | TGCGCCAGTCAGGGGGGCTCCTACAATGAGCAGTTCTTC
TRBJ2-3 | NA | TRBD1 | TRBV27 | CASSLQGADTQYF | TGTGCCAGCAGTTTACAGGGGGCAGATACGCAGTATTTT
TRBJ2-1 | NA | TRBD2 | TRBV27 | CASSPLAGTDLTSSYNEQFF | TGTGCCAGCAGTCCGCTAGCGGGAACGGATCTCACGAGCTCCTACAATGAGCAGTTCTTC
TRBJ2-3 | few | NA | TRBV6-1 | CASSEFSGASEPDTQYF | TGTGCCAGCAGTGAATTTTCCGGGGCTAGCGAGCCCGATACGCAGTATTTT
TRBJ1-5 | NA | TRBD1 | TRBV19 | CASSGTGGSQPQHF | TGTGCCAGTAGCGGGACAGGGGGCTCTCAGCCCCAGCATTTT
TRBJ2-1 | NA | NA | TRBV6-5 | CASSSLGRVVNNEQFF | TGTGCCAGCAGTTCCCTGGGCAGGGTCGTTAACAATGAGCAGTTCTTC
TRBJ1-2 | once | NA | TRBV18 | CASSPPAGLANYGYTF | TGTGCCAGCTCACCACCGGCAGGGTTAGCTAACTATGGCTACACCTTC
TRBJ1-3 | NA | NA | TRBV29-1 | CSVQTTAGNTIYF | TGCAGCGTGCAAACTACCGCAGGAAACACCATATATTTT
TRBJ1-6 | once | TRBD1 | TRBV6-5 | CASSRQGRAVAPLHF | TGTGCCAGCAGCCGACAGGGACGGGCCGTCGCACCCCTCCACTTT
TRBJ1-3 | NA | TRBD1 | TRBV18 | CASSPQGQSRNTIYF | TGTGCCAGCTCACCACAGGGACAGTCGCGGAACACCATATATTTT
TRBJ1-6 | once | NA | TRBV27 | CASSLSQGSSPLHF | TGTGCCAGCAGTTTATCCCAGGGGAGCTCACCCCTCCACTTT
TRBJ1-5 | NA | NA | TRBV30 | CAWNRVGNQPQHF | TGTGCCTGGAACAGGGTAGGCAATCAGCCCCAGCATTTT
TRBJ2-7 | once | NA | TRBV5-1 | CASSLGQGFEQYF | TGCGCCAGCAGCTTGGGGCAGGGGTTCGAGCAGTACTTC
TRBJ2-2 | NA | TRBD1 | TRBV2 | CASQDRGNTGELFF | TGTGCCAGTCAAGACAGGGGTAACACCGGGGAGCTGTTTTTT
TRBJ2-1 | NA | NA | TRBV6-1 | CASSDARGLRYNEQFF | TGTGCCAGCAGTGACGCTAGAGGGCTTCGCTACAATGAGCAGTTCTTC
TRBJ1-2 | many | NA | TRBV7-3 | CASSPGGRDSYTF | TGTGCCAGCAGCCCCGGGGGAAGGGATAGCTACACCTTC
TRBJ2-3 | NA | TRBD2 | TRBV6-2/TRBV6-3 | CASSPGGGTDTQYF | TGTGCCAGCAGTCCGGGGGGTGGCACAGATACGCAGTATTTT
TRBJ2-2 | NA | TRBD1 | TRBV4-3 | CASSQAGGRYTGELFF | TGCGCCAGCAGCCAAGCAGGGGGCAGGTACACCGGGGAGCTGTTTTTT
TRBJ2-2 | NA | NA | TRBV10-3 | CAIRAGATGELFF | TGTGCCATCAGGGCAGGCGCCACCGGGGAGCTGTTTTTT
TRBJ2-7 | NA | TRBD2 | TRBV4-2 | CASSQSAGLTYEQYF | TGTGCCAGCAGCCAGTCAGCGGGGCTGACCTACGAGCAGTACTTC
TRBJ2-7 | NA | NA | TRBV20-1 | CSASGGPLYEQYF | TGCAGTGCTAGTGGCGGTCCCCTCTACGAGCAGTACTTC
TRBJ2-5 | few | NA | TRBV24-1 | CATSDSHAGYQETQYF | TGTGCCACCAGTGATTCCCACGCCGGGTACCAAGAGACCCAGTACTTC
TRBJ2-7 | NA | NA | TRBV13 | CASSPSSYEQYF | TGTGCCAGCAGCCCTAGCTCCTACGAGCAGTACTTC
TRBJ1-1 | NA | NA | TRBV9 | CASQERLGTEAFF | TGTGCCAGTCAAGAGAGGCTGGGCACTGAAGCTTTCTTT
TRBJ2-1 | NA | TRBD2 | TRBV2 | CASSRGTSGSGEQFF | TGTGCCAGCAGTAGAGGGACTAGCGGGAGTGGTGAGCAGTTCTTC
TRBJ2-1 | NA | NA | TRBV3-1/TRBV3-2 | CASSQSWGDYNEQFF | TGTGCCAGCAGCCAATCTTGGGGGGACTACAATGAGCAGTTCTTC
TRBJ2-3 | few | TRBD2 | TRBV5-1 | CASKKLASRASTDTQYF | TGCGCCAGTAAAAAACTAGCGTCAAGAGCTAGCACAGATACGCAGTATTTT
TRBJ2-3 | NA | NA | TRBV28 | CASGLLADTQYF | TGTGCCAGCGGGCTGTTAGCAGATACGCAGTATTTT
TRBJ1-5 | few | NA | TRBV6-5 | CASSSDSNSNQPQHF | TGTGCCAGCAGTTCGGACAGTAATAGCAATCAGCCCCAGCATTTT
TRBJ2-4 | NA | TRBD2 | TRBV7-7 | CASSPLAGEAVDIQYF | TGTGCCAGCAGCCCACTAGCGGGAGAAGCAGTGGACATTCAGTACTTC
TRBJ2-7 | NA | TRBD2 | TRBV7-9 | CASSLVSGDSYEQYF | TGTGCCAGCAGCTTAGTTAGCGGGGATTCCTACGAGCAGTACTTC
TRBJ2-7 | NA | NA | TRBV21-1 | CASSRLGSGIYEQYF | TGTGCCAGCAGCAGACTGGGTAGCGGGATCTACGAGCAGTACTTC
TRBJ1-1 | NA | NA | TRBV27 | CASTKLPGVSEAFF | TGTGCCAGTACGAAACTACCAGGGGTTTCTGAAGCTTTCTTT
TRBJ1-1 | NA | TRBD1 | TRBV9 | CASSPTGAPNTEAFF | TGTGCCAGCAGCCCGACAGGGGCCCCGAACACTGAAGCTTTCTTT
TRBJ1-5 | NA | TRBD1 | TRBV19 | CASSIVLWAGGQLGQPQHF | TGTGCCAGTAGTATAGTTCTATGGGCAGGGGGCCAATTGGGACAGCCCCAGCATTTT